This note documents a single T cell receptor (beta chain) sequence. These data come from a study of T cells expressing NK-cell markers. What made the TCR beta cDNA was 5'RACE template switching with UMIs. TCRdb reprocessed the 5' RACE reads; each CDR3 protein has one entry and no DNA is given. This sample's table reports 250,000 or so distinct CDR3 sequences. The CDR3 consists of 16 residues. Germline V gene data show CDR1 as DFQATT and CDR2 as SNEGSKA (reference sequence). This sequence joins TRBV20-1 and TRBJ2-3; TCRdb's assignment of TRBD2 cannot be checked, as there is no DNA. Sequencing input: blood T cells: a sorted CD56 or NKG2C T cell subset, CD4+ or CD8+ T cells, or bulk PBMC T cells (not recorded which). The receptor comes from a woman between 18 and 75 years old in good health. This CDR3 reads CSAAKSGRGLGDTQYF.